Following are 20 T cell receptor beta chains from one sample sequenced in a study of blood T cell repertoires in COVID-19. Generated by immunoSEQ multiplex PCR, the TCRdb table keeps only in-frame clones and is missing some. Seen here are roughly 94,000 clones, roughly 82% observed once, and the top ten hold 25%. Sequenced material: peripheral blood. These TCRs come from a man aged 60 to 75 with acute or convalescent COVID-19.

The chain carries TRBV18 and TRBJ2-7; D may be TRBD1 (5 bases). The germline V gene has CDR1 KGHSH and CDR2 LQKENI. V lost 0 bases, J lost 5 bases, and 17 bases lay in between. The CDR3 is 16 residues long. DNA for the CDR3: TGTGCCAGCTCACCACCCCGGCGAGTTGGGGCGGACGAGCAGTACTTC. This encodes CASSPPRRVGADEQYF.

The V call is TRBV5-1, the J call TRBJ1-6; D is ambiguous. There are 14 residues in the CDR3. Germline lookup yields CDR1 SGHRS and CDR2 YFSETQ. Trimming removed 1 base at V and 8 bases at J, with 10 bases between. The chain's CDR3 is CASSLSGPDSPLHF. CDR3 coding DNA: TGCGCCAGCAGCTTGTCCGGTCCTGATTCACCCCTCCACTTT.

This clone occurred a few times. The rearrangement uses TRBV4-1 and TRBJ1-4; D call uncertain. The CDR3 loop spans 15 amino acids. Germline V gives CDR1 MGHRA, CDR2 YSYEKL. The germline V and J ends were trimmed by 1 base and 4 bases, with 10 bases remaining between them. CDR3 in DNA: TGCGCCAGCAGCCAAGGGAGGGTGCTTAATGAAAAACTGTTTTTT. Protein: CASSQGRVLNEKLFF.

This rearrangement joins TRBV27 to TRBJ2-1; possibly TRBD1 for D (5 bases). Per the germline V gene, CDR1 is MNHEY and CDR2 is SMNVEV (reference sequence). This CDR3 is 15 amino acids long. The V gene lost 10 bases and the J gene lost 7 bases, with 23 bases spanning the gap. The CDR3 loop is CATARDPHNYNEQFF. The CDR3 region has the DNA TGTGCCACCGCCAGGGATCCACACAACTATAATGAGCAGTTCTTC.

The chain combines TRBV9 with TRBJ2-1, with TRBD1 as a possible D gene (5 bases). The CDR3 consists of 13 residues. Looked up from germline, CDR1 is SGDLS and CDR2 is YYNGEE. V was trimmed by 3 bases and J by 9 bases, leaving 13 bases between them. CDR3 bases: TGTGCCAGCAGCGCGGATCTTAGGGGTGAGCAGTTCTTC. This codes for CASSADLRGEQFF. The full variable domain, with the rest looked up from reference TRBV9 and TRBJ2-1, is DSGVTQTPKHLITATGQRVTLRCSPRSGDLSVYWYQQSLDQGLQFLIQYYNGEERAKGNILERFSAQQFPDLHSELNLSSLELGDSALYFCASSADLRGEQFFGPGTRLTVL.

DNA of the CDR3: TGTGCCAGCAGCCCCCCCGGGACAGGTACGAAGCAGTACTTC. Its translation: CASSPPGTGTKQYF. The rearrangement uses TRBV28 and TRBJ2-7, with TRBD1 identical over 8 bases. Losses at the gene ends were 6 bases for V and 8 bases for J; bases not matched to a gene: 12. Germline V gives CDR1 MDHEN, CDR2 SYDVKM. The CDR3 length is 14 residues. Full variable domain (remainder filled in from reference TRBV28 and TRBJ2-7): DVKVTQSSRYLVKRTGEKVFLECVQDMDHENMFWYRQDPGLGLRLIYFSYDVKMKEKGDIPEGYSVSREKKERFSLILESASTNQTSMYLCASSPPGTGTKQYFGPGTRLTVT.

J is TRBJ1-3 and V is TRBV6-5; D gene ambiguous. Trimming removed 6 bases from V and 4 bases from J, with 4 bases in between. This CDR3 region has 11 residues. Germline V CDR1 and CDR2: MNHEY, SVGAGI. The CDR3 DNA sequence: TGTGCCAGCAGCTTAGGAAACACCATATATTTT. It translates to CASSLGNTIYF.

For this clone: This CDR3 is also generated by other DNA sequences in the sample. This chain joins TRBV27 and TRBJ1-1, with 8 bases that match TRBD1. Germline assignment: CDR1 MNHEY and CDR2 SMNVEV (reference sequence). This CDR3 is built from 13 residues. V shed 5 bases, J shed 5 bases, and the junction held 4 bases outside the gene matches. The CDR3 spells CASSRQGRTEAFF. The CDR3 DNA follows: TGTGCCAGCAGTCGACAGGGGCGGACTGAAGCTTTCTTT.

V is TRBV11-2 and J is TRBJ2-1; tentative D call: TRBD2 (6 bases). CDR1 and CDR2 from the germline V gene are SGHAT and FQNNGV. With 2 bases removed from V and 4 bases from J, the gap between germline ends came to 21 bases. The CDR3 is 18 residues long. The CDR3 spells CASSLIAAGTPAYNEQFF. Here the CDR3 DNA reads TGTGCCAGCAGCTTAATCGCCGCGGGGACTCCTGCTTACAATGAGCAGTTCTTC. The full variable domain, completed using reference TRBV11-2 and TRBJ2-1, is EAGVAQSPRYKIIEKRQSVAFWCNPISGHATLYWYQQILGQGPKLLIQFQNNGVVDDSQLPKDRFSAERLKGVDSTLKIQPAKLEDSAVYLCASSLIAAGTPAYNEQFFGPGTRLTVL.

The CDR3 is CASSITSGGAVTDTQYF. CDR3 bases: TGTGCCAGTAGTATCACTAGCGGGGGGGCTGTTACAGATACGCAGTATTTT. The chain carries TRBV19 and TRBJ2-3; 13 bases fit TRBD2. This CDR3 comprises 17 residues. Per the germline V gene, CDR1 is LNHDA and CDR2 is SQIVND (reference sequence). V lost 3 bases, J lost 3 bases, and 6 bases stayed unmatched. The whole variable domain, remainder taken from reference TRBV19 and TRBJ2-3, is DGGITQSPKYLFRKEGQNVTLSCEQNLNHDAMYWYRQDPGQGLRLIYYSQIVNDFQKGDIAEGYSVSREKKESFPLTVTSAQKNPTAFYLCASSITSGGAVTDTQYFGPGTRLTVL.

The J gene is TRBJ1-5, the V gene TRBV3-1 (or the pseudogene TRBV3-2); the D is unclear. Looked up from germline, CDR1 is LGHDT and CDR2 is YNNKEL (reference sequence). The CDR3 contains 15 residues. The V gene lost 1 base and the J gene lost 4 bases, with 11 bases spanning the gap. This chain's CDR3 is CASSQGSGSNQPQHF. In DNA, the CDR3 is TGTGCCAGCAGCCAAGGATCTGGGAGTAATCAGCCCCAGCATTTT.

In its sample, this clone was seen once. The rearrangement links TRBV5-1 to TRBJ2-2, with TRBD1 as a possible D gene (5 bases). V dropped 3 bases and J dropped 5 bases, with 8 bases sitting between them. The germline gives CDR1 SGHRS, CDR2 YFSETQ. This CDR3 contains 13 residues. CDR3 region: CASSSTVTGELFF. The CDR3 bases are TGCGCCAGCAGCTCGACAGTAACCGGGGAGCTGTTTTTT.

This chain links TRBV3-1 (or the pseudogene TRBV3-2) with TRBJ1-6; TRBD1 might be the D (5 bases). CDR1 LGHDT and CDR2 YNNKEL come from the germline V gene (reference sequence). Trimming stripped 10 bases from V and 11 bases from J, with 12 bases between. The CDR3 consists of 11 residues. The CDR3 loop is CATGPGAPLHF. CDR3 bases: TGTGCCACAGGGCCGGGGGCACCCCTCCACTTT.

This chain joins TRBV5-6 and TRBJ2-2; D not resolved. The CDR3 covers 15 residues. The germline CDR1 and CDR2 sequences are SGHDT and YYEEEE. Trimming removed 1 base at V and 7 bases at J, with 14 bases between. The CDR3 nucleotides read TGTGCCAGCAGCTTGTTTCCCCGTGAGGACGGGGAGCTGTTTTTT. It is translated as CASSLFPREDGELFF.

CDR3 DNA: TGTGCCAGTACCGTGGACAGGATAAGTATGCCCCTCCACTTT. This codes for CASTVDRISMPLHF. The chain is built from TRBV19 and TRBJ1-6, with TRBD1 identical over 7 bases. Per germline, CDR1 LNHDA and CDR2 SQIVND (reference sequence). V shed 7 bases, J shed 13 bases, and the junction held 13 bases outside the gene matches. The CDR3 runs 14 residues.

This clone has just a few counts. This chain uses TRBV28 with TRBJ1-2, with D unresolved. CDR1 MDHEN and CDR2 SYDVKM come from the germline V gene. V was shortened by 4 bases and J by 9 bases, with 15 bases between the two germline ends. The CDR3 is 13 residues long. CDR3 sequence (DNA): TGTGCCAGCAGTTATAGGTGGAGTAAGCGCTACACCTTC. It yields the protein CASSYRWSKRYTF.

V usage is TRBV29-1 and J usage is TRBJ1-2, with 11 bases fitting TRBD1. Per the germline V gene, CDR1 is SQVTM and CDR2 is ANQGSEA. The CDR3 is 13 amino acids. Trimming at V came to 6 bases and at J to 4 bases, leaving 4 bases not matched to a gene. Here the CDR3 DNA reads TGCAGCGTAGGGACAGGGGGGGGCTATGGCTACACCTTC. Its translation: CSVGTGGGYGYTF.

This clone was counted only a few times. The chain is built from TRBV10-3 and TRBJ1-3; 9 positions agree with TRBD1. The CDR3 length is 17 residues. Germline V gives CDR1 ENHRY, CDR2 SYGVKD. Trimming cost V 6 bases and J 3 bases; bases outside gene matches: 12. CDR3 residues: CAISRALQGAGGNTIYF. The CDR3 bases are TGTGCCATCAGCCGTGCCTTACAGGGGGCCGGTGGAAACACCATATATTTT.

V gene TRBV5-5 combines with J gene TRBJ2-7; D is undetermined. The V gene's germline CDR1 is SGHKS and CDR2 YYEKEE (reference sequence). The V and J ends lost 0 bases and 2 bases respectively, with 6 bases between them. The CDR3 sequence is 13 residues long. The CDR3 nucleotides are TGTGCCAGCAGCTTGGCGGTTGCCTACGAGCAGTACGTC. As protein: CASSLAVAYEQYV.

This rearrangement joins TRBV3-1 (or the pseudogene TRBV3-2) to TRBJ1-4; TRBD1 matches 7 bases. The CDR3 contains 15 residues. Germline-derived CDR1 and CDR2 are LGHDT and YNNKEL (reference sequence). V lost 3 bases and J lost 8; bases outside the gene matches: 9. CDR3 DNA sequence: TGTGCCAGCAGCCACGTACAGGGGTTCAGAGAAAAACTGTTTTTT. It specifies CASSHVQGFREKLFF.